In this sample, the clone carrying this T cell receptor beta chain turned up many times. Every cDNA TCR molecule received its own unique molecular identifier. Each CDR3 protein gets one entry after TCRdb re-called the 5' RACE reads with MiXCR. The sample shows 43,000 or so distinct CDR3 sequences, around 6.8% of them seen only once. This sample is drawn from a study of spatial heterogeneity in lung cancer. The time point is: sample taken at primary tumor resection. The donors comprised about 65 untreated early-stage non-small cell lung cancer patients. This CDR3 comprises 13 residues. Germline V gene sequence: CDR1 SEHNR, CDR2 FQNEAQ (reference sequence). Deletions cut 3 bases from V and 8 bases from J, with 13 bases between.

The sample here was PBMCs, taken at surgery. The source is a female donor with early-stage non-small cell lung cancer. This chain links TRBV7-9 with TRBJ1-1; D is ambiguous. CDR3 sequence reads: CASSLGPTEEAFF. The CDR3 DNA reads as TGTGCCAGCAGCTTGGGTCCGACGGAAGAAGCTTTCTTT.